This T cell receptor beta chain came from a study of PD-L1 blockade in urothelial cancer. The CDR3 sequence is 16 residues long. CDR1 MRHNA and CDR2 SNTAGT come from the germline V gene. A remark on this clone: The junction departs from germline at one end; a sequencing error may be responsible.

Repertoires were generated with immunoSEQ multiplex PCR, while TCRdb's copy carries only in-frame clones and drops some. The sample holds some 20,000 clones, 80% to 90% seen once. The sequence was obtained from a man aged 45-60 years with urothelial cancer. The sequencing used PBMCs, collected around atezolizumab (anti-PD-L1) treatment. The J gene is TRBJ2-6, the V gene TRBV6-4, with D possibly matching TRBD1 (6 bases). The chain's CDR3 is CVSSDSGVSGANVLTF. As DNA, the CDR3 is TGTGTCAGCAGTGACTCAGGGGTCTCTGGGGCCAACGTCCTGACTTTC.